This TCR beta chain was found in a study of a mutant IDH1 vaccine in newly diagnosed glioma (dated by TCRdb to about 2021). Background on the whole study: Vaccination started 4-6 weeks after radiotherapy alone, or was given together with temozolomide cycles in the groups whose treatment included chemotherapy. Of the 32 treated patients, about 60% were male and around 40% were female, and the mean age was roughly 40 years. Before enrollment, patients had received standard therapy of radiotherapy alone, temozolomide alone, or radiochemotherapy with temozolomide; most received the combination. The week-35 safety follow-up was designated visit V12, and the week-47 end of study was designated visit V13. Peripheral blood was collected at six visits: V03 (baseline), V05, V07, V10, V12 and V13. For exploratory analyses, fewer than 30 treated patients had longitudinal TCRB deep sequencing done wherever samples were available.

CDR1 SNHLY and CDR2 FYNNEI are derived from the germline V gene. From its cysteine to its phenylalanine, the CDR3 spans 15 amino acids. CDR3 DNA only is kept here, 45 bases in frame from base 1. At the junction V is shortened by 2 bases and J by 6 bases; bases outside the gene matches: 8. What the research found in general, with its limitations: Immune responses induced by the vaccine were seen in over 90% of patients across multiple MHC alleles. Pseudoprogression seemed to be unrelated to changes in the top peripheral T cell clonotypes found by TCRB sequencing. Availability determined which PBMC samples were chosen for TCRB deep sequencing. It was noted by the authors that analyses of patient blood samples could not be reproduced owing to sample limitations.

Reading the label with the study, this specimen's time point is: week 47, end of study. Every vaccine dose consisted of 300 ug of a 20-mer mutant IDH1 peptide in Montanide, administered subcutaneously together with topical imiquimod. Patients were given eight vaccinations, in weeks 1, 3, 5, 7, 11, 15, 19 and 23, which matched visits V03 through V10. Newly diagnosed WHO grade 3 or 4 IDH1-mutant astrocytomas showing loss of nuclear ATRX were present in the donors. The samples were drawn from NOA16, a multicentre, single-arm, open-label phase I trial in Germany that tested a mutant IDH1 peptide vaccine in humans for the first time. The DNeasy Blood and Tissue Kit was used to extract genomic DNA from EDTA blood for TCRB sequencing. Library preparation used the immunoSEQ multiplex PCR assay. Following the manufacturer's protocol, the hsTCRB Kit was used to amplify rearranged TCR beta chain sequences. An Illumina MiSeq was used to sequence the TCRB libraries. Per the authors' processing: Demultiplexing, trimming and gene mapping were performed with the kit vendor's proprietary platform. TCRdb took over this immuneACCESS table, retaining in-frame rearrangements with V and J assigned. Such tables are incomplete; in checked studies, under half of the missing clones stem from an unresolved V gene, and the remainder is unexplained. Clonal size and the V and J genes are those of that table, whereas D and trimming came from the DNA. A total of about 55,000 clones appear in this sample, 76% of them only once. Jointly, the top ten make up less than 5.5% of the sample.

About this clone: Its target antigen remains unknown. No base quality information exists; no much larger clone differs at one position.

The clonotype originates from a woman aged 40-49 years with glioma. Some clones in this sample may be carry-over from other donors' samples. The V and J segments used are TRBV2 and TRBJ2-3; TRBD2 agrees with 7 junctional bases. Sequencing was performed on PBMCs, taken from a glioma patient whose treatment included an IDH1 peptide vaccine. In nucleotides, the sequence is TGTGCCAGCAGTGAACAGGGCGGGAGAGCGGATACGCAGTATTTT. Translated, it reads CASSEQGGRADTQYF.